The 28 T cell receptor beta chains below all came from one sample that was sequenced in a study of cytotoxic CD8 clonotypes in ibrutinib-treated CLL (dated by TCRdb to the early 2020s). The method was the immunoSEQ multiplex PCR assay. TCRdb's version of the immuneACCESS table is confined to in-frame rearrangements and falls short of the full clone set. An unresolved V gene accounts for under half of the shortfall where checked; the remainder is of unknown origin. This sample lists tens of thousands of clones; around 84% were detected once. The ten largest account for less than 6.5% of the sample. The sample here was PBMCs, taken before ibrutinib treatment. Source of these receptors: a human donor with chronic lymphocytic leukemia.

The chain is built from TRBV6-5 and TRBJ1-5; maybe TRBD1 (6 bases). V dropped 3 bases and J dropped 3 bases, with 12 bases sitting between them. The CDR3 sequence is 15 residues long. Germline loops: CDR1 MNHEY, CDR2 SVGAGI. The CDR3 is CASSYEGGFNQPQHF. In DNA, the CDR3 is TGTGCCAGCAGTTATGAGGGGGGCTTCAATCAGCCCCAGCATTTT.

The gene calls are TRBV19 and TRBJ1-5; D not resolved. With 4 bases removed from V and 1 base from J, the gap between germline ends came to 5 bases. Germline V gives CDR1 LNHDA, CDR2 SQIVND (reference sequence). This CDR3 contains 13 residues. The CDR3: CASSTKSNQPQHF. CDR3 DNA sequence: TGTGCCAGTAGTACAAAAAGCAATCAGCCCCAGCATTTT.

The chain recombines TRBV6-1 with TRBJ2-7; TRBD2 is a possible D gene (6 bases). This CDR3 contains 17 residues. CDR1 and CDR2 from the germline V gene are MNHNS and SASEGT. The germline V and J ends were trimmed by 1 base and 0 bases, with 16 bases remaining between them. The CDR3 here is CASSEVGGSENSYEQYF. As DNA, the CDR3 is TGTGCCAGCAGTGAAGTGGGAGGATCCGAAAACTCCTACGAGCAGTACTTC.

V gene TRBV10-3 combines with J gene TRBJ2-3, with 10 bases identical to TRBD2. This CDR3 has 15 residues. Trimming at V came to 2 bases and at J to 3 bases, leaving 2 bases not matched to a gene. Germline V gene data show CDR1 as ENHRY and CDR2 as SYGVKD. The CDR3 loop is CAISEEREGTDTQYF. For the CDR3, the DNA is TGTGCCATCAGTGAGGAGCGGGAGGGGACAGATACGCAGTATTTT.

The V call is TRBV19, the J call TRBJ1-1; TRBD1 might be the D (5 bases). The CDR3 covers 13 residues. The V gene lost 8 bases and the J gene lost 5 bases, with 15 bases spanning the gap. CDR1 is LNHDA and CDR2 is SQIVND in the germline V gene (reference sequence). The CDR3 loop reads CASGSGTRTEAFF. The CDR3 DNA follows: TGTGCCAGTGGATCAGGGACTCGAACTGAAGCTTTCTTT.

The chain employs TRBV11-2 and TRBJ2-7; D is perhaps TRBD2 (6 bases). The CDR3 sequence is 15 residues long. Trimming shortened V by 1 base and J by 6 bases, and 16 bases separated the two germline ends. Germline CDR1 SGHAT, CDR2 FQNNGV. The DNA for the CDR3 is TGTGCCAGCAGCTTAGGGGCGGGGCCCCATCTCGAGCAGTACTTC. Amino acid sequence: CASSLGAGPHLEQYF.

The CDR3 here is CASSEANYEQYF. In DNA, the CDR3 is TGTGCCAGCAGTGAAGCGAACTACGAGCAGTACTTC. The chain links TRBV6-1 to TRBJ2-7; D is unresolved. The CDR3 has 12 amino acids. V was clipped by 0 bases and J by 3 bases, with 3 bases between them. Germline CDR1 MNHNS, CDR2 SASEGT.

This clone was detected only a few times. The chain combines TRBV12-5 with TRBJ1-1; D is unresolved. The CDR3 contains 15 residues. The germline V gene encodes CDR1 LGHNT and CDR2 FRNRAP. V was trimmed by 0 bases and J by 2 bases, leaving 10 bases between them. CDR3: CASGLVLGRNTEAFF. In DNA, the CDR3 is TGTGCTAGTGGTTTGGTACTTGGGAGAAACACTGAAGCTTTCTTT.

This clone was found once. The rearrangement uses TRBV18 and TRBJ2-7; 7 bases match TRBD2. Germline V gene data show CDR1 as KGHSH and CDR2 as LQKENI. J lost 3 bases, V lost 6 bases, and 5 bases had no gene match. This CDR3 has 13 amino acids. CDR3 region: CASSPSGNYEQYF. CDR3 nucleotide sequence: TGTGCCAGCTCTCCCAGCGGGAACTACGAGCAGTACTTC.

The gene calls are TRBV29-1 and TRBJ2-5, with D unresolved. The CDR3 is 12 amino acids. Germline V gene lookup returns CDR1 SQVTM and CDR2 ANQGSEA. V gave up 8 bases and J gave up 2 bases, with 12 bases separating them. The CDR3 DNA follows: TGCAGCTCCTTCCATCTGCAAGAGACCCAGTACTTC. Its protein is CSSFHLQETQYF.

This sequence joins TRBV5-1 and TRBJ2-1; a possible D gene is TRBD1 (7 bases). CDR3 length equals 16 residues. V was cut by 2 bases and J by 2 bases, with 14 bases left in between. CDR1 is SGHRS, CDR2 YFSETQ, per germline. In nucleotides, the CDR3 is TGCGCCAGCAGCTTCCGGGGGACAGAGACCTACAATGAGCAGTTCTTC. Protein: CASSFRGTETYNEQFF.

The V gene is TRBV7-3, the J gene TRBJ1-1, with no clear D. CDR1 SGHTA and CDR2 FQGTGA come from the germline V gene. V lost 2 bases and J lost 2, with 9 bases in between. This CDR3 contains 14 residues. As DNA, the CDR3 is TGTGCCAGCAGCTTAGTTCCAGCCAACACTGAAGCTTTCTTT. It is translated as CASSLVPANTEAFF.

The chain employs TRBV7-6 and TRBJ1-3; D gene ambiguous. Germline lookup yields CDR1 SGHVS and CDR2 FNYEAQ. The ends were cut back, 1 base at V and 8 bases at J, with 9 bases in the middle. The CDR3 runs 13 residues. In DNA, the CDR3 is TGTGCCAGCAGCTTAGAGACCGGGGACACCATATATTTT. It is translated as CASSLETGDTIYF. Drawing the rest from reference TRBV7-6 and TRBJ1-3, the complete variable domain is GAGVSQSPRYKVTKRGQDVALRCDPISGHVSLYWYRQALGQGPEFLTYFNYEAQQDKSGLPNDRFSAERPEGSISTLTIQRTEQRDSAMYRCASSLETGDTIYFGEGSWLTVV.

The V gene is TRBV6-5, the J gene TRBJ1-1; D not certain. V was pared by 2 bases and J by 1 base, with 5 bases between. This CDR3 comprises 13 residues. The V gene's germline CDR1 is MNHEY and CDR2 SVGAGI. The DNA of the CDR3 is TGTGCCAGCAGTTACCACTGGAACACTGAAGCTTTCTTT. This gives the protein CASSYHWNTEAFF.

The V gene is TRBV6-5, the J gene TRBJ1-5; D is unclear. The CDR3 consists of 14 residues. V lost 2 bases and J lost 2, with 7 bases in between. Germline V gene data show CDR1 as MNHEY and CDR2 as SVGAGI. The CDR3 DNA is TGTGCCAGCAGTTACAGGTTCGGCAATCAGCCCCAGCATTTT. It translates to CASSYRFGNQPQHF.

The V call is TRBV19, the J call TRBJ2-3, with D unresolved. Germline V gene sequence: CDR1 LNHDA, CDR2 SQIVND (reference sequence). V was trimmed by 7 bases and J by 2 bases, leaving 10 bases between them. The CDR3 sequence is 13 residues long. The CDR3 protein is CASIRSDTDTQYF. CDR3 coding DNA: TGTGCCAGTATACGATCGGACACAGATACGCAGTATTTT. Using reference TRBV19 and TRBJ2-3 for the parts outside the CDR3, the full variable domain is DGGITQSPKYLFRKEGQNVTLSCEQNLNHDAMYWYRQDPGQGLRLIYYSQIVNDFQKGDIAEGYSVSREKKESFPLTVTSAQKNPTAFYLCASIRSDTDTQYFGPGTRLTVL.

CDR3 in amino acids: CSVEQPDTQYF. In DNA form, the CDR3 reads TGCAGCGTTGAACAGCCAGATACGCAGTATTTT. The V gene is TRBV29-1, the J gene TRBJ2-3; D not certain. This CDR3 comprises 11 residues. Germline V gives CDR1 SQVTM, CDR2 ANQGSEA. Trimming removed 2 bases from V and 4 bases from J, with 4 bases in between.

The V gene is TRBV7-6, the J gene TRBJ2-5, with D possibly matching TRBD1 (7 bases). This CDR3 region has 19 residues. Deletions cut 0 bases from V and 1 base from J, with 21 bases between. The germline V gene encodes CDR1 SGHVS and CDR2 FNYEAQ. As DNA, the CDR3 is TGTGCCAGCAGCTTAGCGTTTAGGGGGCGGGGCAGTCTCCAAGAGACCCAGTACTTC. Its translation: CASSLAFRGRGSLQETQYF.

The rearrangement uses TRBV19 and TRBJ1-2; D remains ambiguous. Germline CDR1 is LNHDA and CDR2 is SQIVND (reference sequence). The CDR3 loop spans 13 amino acids. Trimming stripped 6 bases from V and 3 bases from J, with 11 bases between. The CDR3 protein is CASRLGTDYGYTF. The CDR3 nucleotides are TGTGCCAGTAGATTAGGTACAGACTATGGCTACACCTTC.

This chain links TRBV7-9 with TRBJ2-1, with 7 bases lining up with TRBD2. V shed 3 bases, J shed 9 bases, and the junction held 14 bases outside the gene matches. The CDR3 extends over 16 amino acids. Germline V gene sequence: CDR1 SEHNR, CDR2 FQNEAQ (reference sequence). The CDR3 nucleotides are TGTGCCAGCAGCTTTCCTGTGGGGCGGGAGTGGGCTGAGCAGTTCTTC. Protein product: CASSFPVGREWAEQFF.

The genes are TRBV18 and TRBJ2-7, with TRBD1 matching 8 bases. Germline CDR1 and CDR2: KGHSH and LQKENI. This CDR3 has 16 residues. V lost 2 bases to trimming and J lost 0 bases; unmatched junction nucleotides: 6. This CDR3 reads CASSPLDRVDSYEQYF. The CDR3 nucleotides read TGTGCCAGCTCACCATTGGACAGGGTTGACTCCTACGAGCAGTACTTC.

The chain joins TRBV11-3 to TRBJ2-7; tentative D call: TRBD2 (5 bases). V gave up 1 base and J gave up 6 bases, with 19 bases separating them. Looked up from germline, CDR1 is SGHNT and CDR2 is YENEEA. The CDR3 loop spans 16 amino acids. The CDR3 DNA reads TGTGCCAGCAGCTTAGCGTCGGGATCCGCCAGCGGCGAGCAGTACTTC. This codes for CASSLASGSASGEQYF.

This CDR3 is CSASSAGGYTF. The CDR3 DNA reads TGCAGTGCTAGTAGTGCGGGTGGCTACACCTTC. The V call is TRBV20-1, the J call TRBJ1-2; D gene uncertain. This CDR3 region has 11 residues. V was shortened by 3 bases and J by 7 bases, with 9 bases between the two germline ends. CDR1 is DFQATT, CDR2 SNEGSKA, per germline (reference sequence).

This chain's CDR3 is CASSLVGFSSYEQYF. CDR3 nucleotide sequence: TGTGCCAGCAGCTTAGTAGGGTTCAGCTCCTACGAGCAGTACTTC. The chain joins TRBV13 to TRBJ2-7; no definite D call. The length of the CDR3 is 15 residues. Germline assignment: CDR1 PRHDT and CDR2 FYEKMQ (reference sequence). V was clipped by 1 base and J by 0 bases, with 10 bases between them.

V gene TRBV30 combines with J gene TRBJ1-3; D is unclear. The CDR3 runs to 15 residues. Germline V gene data show CDR1 as GTSNPN and CDR2 as SVGIG (reference sequence). The V gene lost 4 bases and the J gene lost 0 bases, with 13 bases spanning the gap. CDR3 bases: TGTGCCTGGACCTACGGCCAAAACTCTGGAAACACCATATATTTT. It translates to CAWTYGQNSGNTIYF.

V gene TRBV28 combines with J gene TRBJ1-2, with a tentative D call TRBD1 (6 bases). CDR3 length equals 18 residues. Germline CDR1 reads MDHEN; CDR2 reads SYDVKM. V was trimmed by 3 bases and J by 6 bases, leaving 26 bases between them. The CDR3, as DNA: TGTGCCAGCAGTTTTAGGGGGATCATTTGGGTTCAGGAGGATGGCTACACCTTC. The encoded protein is CASSFRGIIWVQEDGYTF.

This chain joins TRBV7-3 and TRBJ2-7; 8 bases align to TRBD1. Unmatched junction bases numbered 6, after V lost 5 bases and J lost 0 bases. Per the germline V gene, CDR1 is SGHTA and CDR2 is FQGTGA. The length of the CDR3 is 15 residues. As DNA, the CDR3 is TGTGCCAGCAGCCGGGACAGGCGCGGCTCCTACGAGCAGTACTTC. It codes for CASSRDRRGSYEQYF.

V is TRBV11-2 and J is TRBJ2-5; TRBD2 might be the D (5 bases). From germline, CDR1 is SGHAT and CDR2 FQNNGV. This CDR3 spans 15 amino acids. V dropped 3 bases and J dropped 5 bases, with 16 bases sitting between them. In DNA, the CDR3 is TGTGCCAGCAGCTTCTCCAACCCCTCGGGGGAGACCCAGTACTTC. This encodes CASSFSNPSGETQYF.